Listed here is a single T cell receptor beta chain. Profiling relied on immunoSEQ multiplex PCR, and the TCRdb table lists in-frame clones only, not all of them. The sample lists 6,000 or so clones, 70% to 85% occurring once. The record originates from a study of T cells after posttransplantation cyclophosphamide. Cyclophosphamide on days +3 and +4 followed busulfan-fludarabine conditioning and a marrow graft. This specimen consisted of CD4+ T cells sorted from blood, obtained roughly 350 days after allogeneic stem cell transplant with posttransplant cyclophosphamide. This receptor was identified in a male patient between 45 and 59 years old who received an allogeneic stem cell transplant from a related donor and was CMV-positive. The T cells may come from the graft donor.

The CDR3 sequence is CASIWDRGTREQYF. CDR3 DNA sequence: TGTGCCAGTATCTGGGACAGGGGCACGAGGGAGCAGTACTTC. This chain joins TRBV19 and TRBJ2-7; 10 bases map to TRBD1. CDR1 and CDR2 from the germline V gene are LNHDA and SQIVND (reference sequence). CDR3 size: 14 residues. After removal of 7 bases from V and 7 bases from J, the junction contained 10 bases not matched to a gene.